The rows below give T cell receptor beta chains drawn from one sample of a study of post-analysis software for immune sequencing data. TCRdb fed the PCR reads into MiXCR, producing one record per CDR3 protein. The sample shows 150,000 to 200,000 distinct CDR3 sequences, about 30% of them seen only once. Sequencing was performed on blood. These TCRs come from a girl aged 5-17 years with multiple sclerosis. The CDR3 runs from the conserved cysteine through the conserved F or W. D genes are given only for firm matches. Expanded clones are given a class, and other clones once, few, many or no size at all.

CDR3: CASSCASGVYEQYF
DNA: TGTGCCAGCAGCTGCGCTAGCGGGGTCTACGAGCAGTACTTC
size: few
D: TRBD2
J: TRBJ2-7
V: TRBV7-8

CDR3: CASSQGGPATNEKLFF
DNA: TGTGCCAGCAGCCAAGGGGGACCTGCAACTAATGAAAAACTGTTTTTT
size: few
D: .
J: TRBJ1-4
V: TRBV3-1

CDR3: CASSKGGSDNEQFF
DNA: TGTGCCAGCAGTAAAGGGGGGTCTGACAATGAGCAGTTCTTC
size: many
D: .
J: TRBJ2-1
V: TRBV12-3/TRBV12-4

CDR3: CASSFEGQGRETQYF
DNA: TGCGCCAGCAGCTTCGAAGGACAGGGGAGGGAGACCCAGTACTTC
size: many
D: TRBD1
J: TRBJ2-5
V: TRBV5-1

CDR3: CASSTRGQRENRPQHF
DNA: TGTGCCAGCAGCACCCGTGGACAGAGAGAAAATCGGCCCCAGCATTTT
size: once
D: .
J: TRBJ1-5
V: TRBV5-6

CDR3: CASSTMDTQYF
DNA: TGTGCCAGCTCCACAATGGATACGCAGTATTTT
size: .
D: .
J: TRBJ2-3
V: TRBV18

CDR3: CASSLAGGTYLYEQYF
DNA: TGTGCCAGCAGCTTGGCGGGAGGGACGTACCTCTACGAGCAGTACTTC
size: many
D: TRBD2
J: TRBJ2-7
V: TRBV5-5

CDR3: CASSLRTSGVVQFF
DNA: TGTGCCAGCAGCCTCCGGACTAGCGGGGTAGTGCAGTTCTTC
size: .
D: TRBD2
J: TRBJ2-1
V: TRBV5-8

CDR3: CAWSGSDQPQHF
DNA: TGTGCCTGGAGCGGCTCGGATCAGCCCCAGCATTTT
size: .
D: .
J: TRBJ1-5
V: TRBV30

CDR3: CASRPGEETQYF
DNA: TGCGCCAGCCGACCTGGGGAAGAGACCCAGTACTTC
size: many
D: .
J: TRBJ2-5
V: TRBV5-1

CDR3: CASSARTGAGELFF
DNA: TGCGCCAGCAGCGCAAGGACAGGGGCCGGGGAGCTGTTTTTT
size: few
D: TRBD1
J: TRBJ2-2
V: TRBV5-1

CDR3: CASSFFRVSYNEQYF
DNA: TGTGCCAGCAGCTTTTTCAGGGTGTCCTACAATGAGCAGTACTTC
size: .
D: .
J: TRBJ2-7
V: TRBV5-8

CDR3: CASSTPVTGGSNYGYTF
DNA: TGTGCCAGCAGCACCCCCGTTACGGGGGGGTCTAACTATGGCTACACCTTC
size: many
D: .
J: TRBJ1-2
V: TRBV28

CDR3: CASSLDLAGVKNIQYF
DNA: TGCGCCAGCAGCTTGGACTTAGCGGGAGTCAAAAACATTCAGTACTTC
size: many
D: TRBD2
J: TRBJ2-4
V: TRBV5-1

CDR3: CASSSEDSPNQPQHF
DNA: TGTGCCAGCAGCTCCGAGGACAGCCCGAATCAGCCCCAGCATTTT
size: many
D: .
J: TRBJ1-5
V: TRBV9

CDR3: CASSVVGSSYEQYF
DNA: TGTGCCAGCAGCGTAGTGGGGAGCTCCTACGAGCAGTACTTC
size: once
D: .
J: TRBJ2-7
V: TRBV9

CDR3: CASSQDRRDRGKRAFF
DNA: TGCGCCAGCAGCCAAGATCGTCGGGACAGGGGTAAAAGGGCTTTCTTT
size: .
D: TRBD1
J: TRBJ1-1
V: TRBV4-1

CDR3: CASSQELEGEDEQFF
DNA: TGTGCCAGCAGCCAAGAGCTTGAGGGAGAAGATGAGCAGTTCTTC
size: .
D: .
J: TRBJ2-1
V: TRBV3-1

CDR3: CASSLQVAGGAYEQYF
DNA: TGCGCCAGCAGCTTGCAGGTAGCGGGAGGGGCCTACGAGCAGTACTTC
size: many
D: TRBD2
J: TRBJ2-7
V: TRBV5-1

CDR3: CAITEQEAYGYTF
DNA: TGTGCCATCACCGAACAGGAGGCGTATGGCTACACCTTC
size: many
D: .
J: TRBJ1-2
V: TRBV10-3

CDR3: CAISAGAEEQYF
DNA: TGTGCCATCAGTGCCGGGGCGGAAGAGCAGTACTTC
size: many
D: .
J: TRBJ2-7
V: TRBV10-3

CDR3: CASSQREGLTYEQFF
DNA: TGTGCCAGCAGTCAGCGGGAGGGCCTAACGTATGAGCAGTTCTTC
size: .
D: TRBD2
J: TRBJ2-1
V: TRBV4-2

CDR3: CAISEGAASTDTQYF
DNA: TGTGCCATCAGTGAGGGGGCAGCTAGCACAGATACGCAGTATTTT
size: once
D: .
J: TRBJ2-3
V: TRBV10-3

CDR3: CAINRETGELFF
DNA: TGTGCCATCAATCGCGAAACCGGGGAGCTGTTTTTT
size: .
D: .
J: TRBJ2-2
V: TRBV10-3

CDR3: CASSQAWTGGLTNEKLFF
DNA: TGCGCCAGCAGCCAAGCTTGGACAGGGGGGTTGACTAATGAAAAACTGTTTTTT
size: few
D: TRBD1
J: TRBJ1-4
V: TRBV4-1

CDR3: CASSGTSGSSTYEQYF
DNA: TGTGCCAGCTCAGGGACGAGCGGGAGTTCTACCTACGAGCAGTACTTC
size: .
D: TRBD2
J: TRBJ2-7
V: TRBV18